This passage covers 30 T cell receptor beta chains from one sample sequenced in a study of cytomegalovirus exposure and HLA in healthy donors. Both 60 Vbeta primers and 13 Jbeta primers went into the PCR. Assay: immunoSEQ multiplex PCR; the TCRdb copy retains only in-frame clones and omits some. The table records 95,000 to 150,000 clones, around three quarters of them present only once. Sequencing used PBMCs. These receptors were obtained from a female donor in good health and CMV-seronegative.

The chain carries TRBV6-4 and TRBJ2-2; D possibly corresponds to TRBD2 (6 bases). Germline CDR1 MRHNA, CDR2 SNTAGT. CDR3 length equals 16 residues. The V end lost 5 bases, the J end lost 4 bases, and 17 bases lay between the germline ends. Here the CDR3 reads CASSPLGGESTGELFF. The CDR3 region has the DNA TGTGCCAGCAGTCCCTTGGGGGGAGAGTCCACCGGGGAGCTGTTTTTT.

The chain combines TRBV30 with TRBJ2-5; D unclear. The CDR3 spans 15 residues. V was pared by 0 bases and J by 1 base, with 12 bases between. Germline loops: CDR1 GTSNPN, CDR2 SVGIG (reference sequence). The CDR3 region has the DNA TGTGCCTGGAGTGTACGTGGGCATCCCCAAGAGACCCAGTACTTC. Translated, it gives CAWSVRGHPQETQYF.

This sequence joins TRBV5-1 and TRBJ2-3; D is unresolved. The germline V and J ends were trimmed by 4 bases and 6 bases, with 9 bases remaining between them. The germline V gene encodes CDR1 SGHRS and CDR2 YFSETQ. The CDR3 is made up of 12 amino acids. This chain's CDR3 is CASSRDSDTQYF. The CDR3 DNA follows: TGCGCCAGCAGCCGTGATAGTGATACGCAGTATTTT.

The V and J genes are TRBV6-1 and TRBJ1-4, with D unresolved. The CDR3 has 12 residues. The germline V gene has CDR1 MNHNS and CDR2 SASEGT. The ends were cut back, 6 bases at V and 8 bases at J, with 10 bases in the middle. The chain's CDR3 is CASSARGEKLFF. In DNA form, the CDR3 reads TGTGCCAGCAGCGCCCGAGGGGAAAAACTGTTTTTT.

The rearrangement links TRBV2 to TRBJ2-7; 7 nucleotides line up with TRBD1. V trimming: 8 bases; J trimming: 0 bases; junction bases outside the gene matches: 10. From germline, CDR1 is SNHLY and CDR2 FYNNEI. This CDR3 contains 15 residues. The CDR3 coding sequence is TGTGCCAGCCGTCGGACAACAGGGGACTCCTACGAGCAGTACTTC. Amino acid sequence: CASRRTTGDSYEQYF.

The CDR3 is CASSQKNTGELFF. The CDR3 bases are TGTGCCAGCAGCCAAAAGAACACCGGGGAGCTGTTTTTT. This chain joins TRBV7-9 and TRBJ2-2; D gene uncertain. Looked up from germline, CDR1 is SEHNR and CDR2 is FQNEAQ (reference sequence). Trimming shortened V by 5 bases and J by 1 base, and 5 bases separated the two germline ends. This CDR3 region has 13 residues. Based on the CDR3 plus reference TRBV7-9 and TRBJ2-2, the full variable domain is DTGVSQNPRHKITKRGQNVTFRCDPISEHNRLYWYRQTLGQGPEFLTYFQNEAQLEKSRLLSDRFSAERPKGSFSTLEIQRTEQGDSAMYLCASSQKNTGELFFGEGSRLTVL.

DNA for the CDR3: TGTGCCAGCAGTTGGGGGGGGACAGGTGAAAAACTGTTTTTT. It translates to CASSWGGTGEKLFF. This sequence joins TRBV28 and TRBJ1-4; 8 bases fit TRBD1. There are 14 residues in the CDR3. V lost 4 bases and J lost 7; bases outside the gene matches: 5. The germline gives CDR1 MDHEN, CDR2 SYDVKM.

The chain couples TRBV11-2 to TRBJ2-7; D is possibly TRBD1 (5 bases). Germline loops: CDR1 SGHAT, CDR2 FQNNGV. The CDR3 covers 15 residues. The germline V and J ends were trimmed by 0 bases and 2 bases, with 11 bases remaining between them. The CDR3, as DNA: TGTGCCAGCAGCTTAGAAGGCAGGGCCCCCTACGAGCAGTACTTC. Translated, it gives CASSLEGRAPYEQYF.

This clone has just a few counts. The chain couples TRBV5-1 to TRBJ2-3; TRBD1 aligns across 11 bases. With 8 bases clipped from V and 4 bases from J, the junction kept 9 bases outside the gene matches. The CDR3 has 15 residues. Germline loops: CDR1 SGHRS, CDR2 YFSETQ. The CDR3 region is CASSTGTGGPDTQYF. In DNA form, the CDR3 reads TGCGCCAGTTCAACCGGGACAGGGGGTCCAGATACGCAGTATTTT.

This rearrangement joins TRBV6-5 to TRBJ2-3; D may be TRBD2 (6 bases). Looked up from germline, CDR1 is MNHEY and CDR2 is SVGAGI. The germline V and J ends were trimmed by 6 bases and 2 bases, with 12 bases remaining between them. This CDR3 has 14 residues. In DNA, the CDR3 is TGTGCCAGCAGGAGGACTAAAACCACAGATACGCAGTATTTT. Protein sequence: CASRRTKTTDTQYF.

The chain has TRBV2 and TRBJ2-3, with unresolved D. V was trimmed by 4 bases and J by 2 bases, leaving 10 bases between them. The germline CDR1 and CDR2 sequences are SNHLY and FYNNEI. The CDR3 spans 14 residues. The CDR3 coding sequence is TGTGCCAGCAGTGCCAACCCTATCACAGATACGCAGTATTTT. Translation gives CASSANPITDTQYF.

This clone was recorded only once. The gene calls are TRBV5-6 and TRBJ2-3; 12 bases line up with TRBD2. The CDR3 spans 16 residues. In germline, CDR1 is SGHDT, CDR2 YYEEEE. J lost 4 bases, V lost 4 bases, and 7 bases had no gene match. The CDR3 protein is CASSRLAGDVADTQYF. The CDR3 DNA reads TGTGCCAGCAGCCGACTAGCGGGAGACGTCGCAGATACGCAGTATTTT.

The gene calls are TRBV5-1 and TRBJ1-4; D may be TRBD1 (6 bases). CDR3 length: 16 amino acids. Germline CDR1 is SGHRS and CDR2 is YFSETQ. With 1 base removed from V and 8 bases from J, the gap between germline ends came to 18 bases. The chain's CDR3 is CASSLLQGTSGEKLFF. In DNA, the CDR3 is TGCGCCAGCAGCTTGTTACAGGGCACGTCTGGCGAAAAACTGTTTTTT.

The chain combines TRBV7-2 with TRBJ1-6, with a weak D call TRBD1 (5 bases). The CDR3 is 14 amino acids. The V end was cut by 2 bases, the J end by 10 bases, with 12 bases between. Germline V gene sequence: CDR1 SGHTA, CDR2 FQGNSA. CDR3 nucleotides: TGTGCCAGCAGCTTATGGCAGGGCGGCTCACCCCTCCACTTT. Its translation is CASSLWQGGSPLHF. Supplemented by reference TRBV7-2 and TRBJ1-6, the full variable domain reads GAGVSQSPSNKVTEKGKDVELRCDPISGHTALYWYRQSLGQGLEFLIYFQGNSAPDKSGLPSDRFSAERTGGSVSTLTIQRTQQEDSAVYLCASSLWQGGSPLHFGNGTRLTVT.

In the case of this clone: Mismatch with germline at one junction end may stem from a read error. V and J are TRBV7-9 and TRBJ2-7; D is unclear. The CDR3 sequence is 15 residues long. The germline CDR1 and CDR2 sequences are SEHNR and FQNEAQ (reference sequence). As DNA, the CDR3 is TGTTCCAGCAGCCCCTCGTCCTTGAGCTCCTACGAGCAGTACTTC. It encodes CSSSPSSLSSYEQYF.

The chain links TRBV11-2 to TRBJ2-3; D is unclear. Germline values: CDR1 SGHAT, CDR2 FQNNGV. The CDR3 runs 13 residues. V was trimmed by 6 bases and J by 0 bases, leaving 7 bases between them. CDR3 protein: CASRSASTDTQYF. The DNA for the CDR3 is TGTGCCAGCAGAAGCGCCAGCACAGATACGCAGTATTTT.

This clone was picked up a small number of times. The chain joins TRBV5-1 to TRBJ1-1, with D perhaps matching TRBD1 (6 bases). The germline CDR1 and CDR2 sequences are SGHRS and YFSETQ. The ends were cut back, 0 bases at V and 0 bases at J, with 12 bases in the middle. CDR3 size: 16 residues. The CDR3 DNA reads TGCGCCAGCAGCTTGGCCCCACAGGGCGTGAACACTGAAGCTTTCTTT. It specifies CASSLAPQGVNTEAFF.

This clone was observed a handful of times. The same CDR3 can be traced to other DNA sequences in this sample. CDR3: CAWSWGGNYGYTF. In DNA form, the CDR3 reads TGTGCCTGGAGTTGGGGGGGAAACTATGGCTACACCTTC. The chain couples TRBV30 to TRBJ1-2; D possibly corresponds to TRBD1 (5 bases). The ends were cut back, 2 bases at V and 2 bases at J, with 9 bases in the middle. From germline, CDR1 is GTSNPN and CDR2 SVGIG (reference sequence). This CDR3 comprises 13 residues.

The chain has TRBV12-5 and TRBJ1-2; 8 nucleotides match TRBD1. V gave up 5 bases and J gave up 1 base; unmatched junction bases: 0. This CDR3 region has 13 residues. Per germline, CDR1 LGHNT and CDR2 FRNRAP. The CDR3 loop is CASGDRGNYGYTF. In DNA form, the CDR3 reads TGTGCTAGTGGTGACAGGGGTAACTATGGCTACACCTTC.

Worth noting for this clone: This specimen includes other DNA sequences encoding the same CDR3. The chain employs TRBV5-1 and TRBJ1-5; no clear D gene. The CDR3 length is 13 residues. Trimming left V 2 bases short and J 2 bases short, with 5 bases between. Germline CDR1 is SGHRS and CDR2 is YFSETQ. The CDR3 loop reads CASSLAGNQPQHF. In DNA form, the CDR3 reads TGCGCCAGCAGCTTAGCGGGCAATCAGCCCCAGCATTTT.

The chain joins TRBV9 to TRBJ1-4; D possibly corresponds to TRBD1 (6 bases). From germline, CDR1 is SGDLS and CDR2 YYNGEE. This CDR3 is built from 14 residues. V was clipped by 3 bases and J by 6 bases, with 12 bases between them. CDR3 bases: TGTGCCAGCAGCGAACAGGGAGAGGATGAAAAACTGTTTTTT. This gives the protein CASSEQGEDEKLFF.

This clone has just one count. V and J are TRBV18 and TRBJ1-6, with TRBD1 matching 9 bases. The CDR3 is 15 residues long. After removal of 3 bases from V and 9 bases from J, the junction contained 6 bases not matched to a gene. In germline, CDR1 is KGHSH, CDR2 LQKENI. CDR3 loop: CASSPQGQGGSPLHF. The CDR3 DNA is TGTGCCAGCTCACCCCAGGGACAGGGTGGTTCACCCCTCCACTTT.

As regards this clone: Other DNA variants within this sample encode the same CDR3. This sequence joins TRBV7-9 and TRBJ2-7; D is unresolved. Germline loops: CDR1 SEHNR, CDR2 FQNEAQ (reference sequence). Trimming left V 4 bases short and J 2 bases short, with 3 bases between. This CDR3 contains 11 residues. The CDR3 is CASSSAYEQYF. The CDR3 bases are TGTGCCAGCAGCTCCGCCTACGAGCAGTACTTC.

This clone was seen a handful of times. At one end the junction does not follow the germline gene, possibly because of a read error. The V gene is TRBV6-1, the J gene TRBJ1-4, with 8 bases aligning to TRBD1. This CDR3 spans 15 amino acids. Germline loops: CDR1 MNHNS, CDR2 SASEGT. This CDR3 reads CASSEDRGLSEKLFF. The CDR3 bases are TGTGCCAGCAGCGAAGACAGGGGATTGAGCGAAAAACTGTTTTTT.

The V gene is TRBV9, the J gene TRBJ1-1, with TRBD1 identical over 7 bases. CDR3 length equals 15 residues. V trimming: 4 bases; J trimming: 5 bases; junction bases outside the gene matches: 11. Germline CDR1 reads SGDLS; CDR2 reads YYNGEE. CDR3 sequence reads: CASSPEIQGRTEAFF. The DNA of the CDR3 is TGTGCCAGCAGCCCCGAAATACAGGGGCGGACTGAAGCTTTCTTT.

The chain recombines TRBV5-1 with TRBJ2-2; possible D gene TRBD2, 5 bases. Trimming took 4 bases from V and 5 from J, leaving 15 bases between them. The CDR3 extends over 15 amino acids. From germline, CDR1 is SGHRS and CDR2 YFSETQ. Written as DNA, the CDR3 is TGCGCCAGCAGCCGTTGGGAGCTAGGAACCGGGGAGCTGTTTTTT. Its protein is CASSRWELGTGELFF.

The V gene is TRBV29-1, the J gene TRBJ2-5, with D possibly TRBD2 on 5 matching bases. The V gene's germline CDR1 is SQVTM and CDR2 ANQGSEA. V was trimmed by 4 bases and J by 5 bases, leaving 14 bases between them. This CDR3 has 13 residues. The CDR3 DNA is TGCAGCGTTGCACTGGAGGTCGGGGAGACCCAGTACTTC. Its protein product is CSVALEVGETQYF.

This clone was counted a few times. In nucleotides, the CDR3 is TGTGCCAGCAGCTTGCCCCGGGGAGGGGCTTTCTTT. Translating it yields CASSLPRGGAFF. V gene TRBV7-2 combines with J gene TRBJ1-1, with D hard to call. The CDR3 loop spans 12 amino acids. The V end lost 3 bases, the J end lost 11 bases, and 13 bases lay between the germline ends. The V gene's germline CDR1 is SGHTA and CDR2 FQGNSA. Full variable domain (rest looked up from reference TRBV7-2 and TRBJ1-1): GAGVSQSPSNKVTEKGKDVELRCDPISGHTALYWYRQSLGQGLEFLIYFQGNSAPDKSGLPSDRFSAERTGGSVSTLTIQRTQQEDSAVYLCASSLPRGGAFFGQGTRLTVV.

The CDR3 sequence is CASSASPGQGSYGYTF. CDR3 sequence (DNA): TGTGCCAGCAGTGCATCACCGGGACAGGGGTCCTATGGCTACACCTTC. The J gene is TRBJ1-2, the V gene TRBV28; TRBD1 matches at 10 bases. Trimming removed 5 bases from V and 4 bases from J; junction bases left unmatched: 10. Looked up from germline, CDR1 is MDHEN and CDR2 is SYDVKM. The CDR3 is made up of 16 amino acids.

The genes are TRBV2 and TRBJ2-2; 9 bases agree with TRBD1. The germline V gene has CDR1 SNHLY and CDR2 FYNNEI. CDR3 length: 14 residues. The trim removed 6 bases at V and 5 bases at J, leaving 4 bases unmatched. CDR3 in amino acids: CASRRDRVTGELFF. DNA of the CDR3: TGTGCCAGCAGACGGGACAGGGTGACCGGGGAGCTGTTTTTT.